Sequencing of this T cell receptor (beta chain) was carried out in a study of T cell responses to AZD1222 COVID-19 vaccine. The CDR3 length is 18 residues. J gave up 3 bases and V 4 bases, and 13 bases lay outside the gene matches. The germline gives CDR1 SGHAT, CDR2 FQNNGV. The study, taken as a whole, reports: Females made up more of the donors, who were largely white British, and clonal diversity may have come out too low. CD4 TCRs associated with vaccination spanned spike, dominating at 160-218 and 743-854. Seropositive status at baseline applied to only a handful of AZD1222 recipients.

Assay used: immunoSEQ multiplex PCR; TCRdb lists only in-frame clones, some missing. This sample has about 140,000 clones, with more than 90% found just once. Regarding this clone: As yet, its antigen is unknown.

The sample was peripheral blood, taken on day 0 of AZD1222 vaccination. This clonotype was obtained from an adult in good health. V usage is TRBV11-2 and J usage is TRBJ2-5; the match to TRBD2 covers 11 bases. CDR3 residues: CASSYSLAGGPHEETQYF. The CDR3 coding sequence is TGTGCCAGCAGCTACTCCCTAGCGGGGGGCCCACATGAAGAGACCCAGTACTTC. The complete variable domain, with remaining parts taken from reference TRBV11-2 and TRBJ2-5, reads EAGVAQSPRYKIIEKRQSVAFWCNPISGHATLYWYQQILGQGPKLLIQFQNNGVVDDSQLPKDRFSAERLKGVDSTLKIQPAKLEDSAVYLCASSYSLAGGPHEETQYFGPGTRLLVL.